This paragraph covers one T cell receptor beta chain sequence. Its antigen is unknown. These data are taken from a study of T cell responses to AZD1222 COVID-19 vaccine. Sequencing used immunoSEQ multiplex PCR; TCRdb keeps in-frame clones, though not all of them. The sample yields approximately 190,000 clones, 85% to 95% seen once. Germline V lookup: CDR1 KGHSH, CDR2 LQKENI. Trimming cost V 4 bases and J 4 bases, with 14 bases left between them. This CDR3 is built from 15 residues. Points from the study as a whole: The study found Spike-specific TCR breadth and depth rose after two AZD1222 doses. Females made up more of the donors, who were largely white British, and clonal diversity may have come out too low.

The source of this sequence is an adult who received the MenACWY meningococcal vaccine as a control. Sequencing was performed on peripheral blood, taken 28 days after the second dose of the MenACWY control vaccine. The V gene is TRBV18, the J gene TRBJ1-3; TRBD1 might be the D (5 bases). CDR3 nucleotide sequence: TGTGCCAGCTCACTCCGGGACTTTACGGGAAACACCATATATTTT. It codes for CASSLRDFTGNTIYF. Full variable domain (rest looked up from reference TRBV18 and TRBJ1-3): NAGVMQNPRHLVRRRGQEARLRCSPMKGHSHVYWYRQLPEEGLKFMVYLQKENIIDESGMPKERFSAEFPKEGPSILRIQQVVRGDSAAYFCASSLRDFTGNTIYFGEGSWLTVV.